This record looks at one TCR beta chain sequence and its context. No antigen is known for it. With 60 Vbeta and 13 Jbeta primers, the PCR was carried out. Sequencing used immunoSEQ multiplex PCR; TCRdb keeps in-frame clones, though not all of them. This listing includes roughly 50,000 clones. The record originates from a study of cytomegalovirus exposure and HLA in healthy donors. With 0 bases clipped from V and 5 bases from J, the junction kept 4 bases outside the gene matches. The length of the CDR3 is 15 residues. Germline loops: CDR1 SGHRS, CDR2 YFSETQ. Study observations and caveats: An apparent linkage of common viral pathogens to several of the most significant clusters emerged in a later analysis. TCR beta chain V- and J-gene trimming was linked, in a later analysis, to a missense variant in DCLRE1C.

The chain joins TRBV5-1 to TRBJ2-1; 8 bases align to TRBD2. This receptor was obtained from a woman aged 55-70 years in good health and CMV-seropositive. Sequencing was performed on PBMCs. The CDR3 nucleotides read TGCGCCAGCAGCTTGGATAACGGGGGGGACAATGAGCAGTTCTTC. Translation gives CASSLDNGGDNEQFF.